This T cell receptor beta chain was captured by sequencing in a study of T-cell memory formation after mild COVID-19. Overall study findings and caveats: CD4+ clones that contracted lay mainly in CM and EM; CD8+ ones lay in EMRA. Some clones that responded were present in memory (sampled pre-infection), which suggests cross-reactive memory joined.

Points on this clonotype: Antigen: not known.

The authors produced TCR alpha and TCR beta cDNA libraries with sample barcodes and UMIs by 5'RACE using constant-segment primers. TCRdb re-called the 5' RACE reads through MiXCR, storing one row per CDR3 protein. The sample consists of 530,000 or so distinct CDR3 sequences, about 18% of them appearing once. Trimming at V came to 5 bases and at J to 4 bases, leaving 6 bases not matched to a gene. Germline CDR1 and CDR2: SGHVS and FNYEAQ. The CDR3 spans 17 residues. The sequenced sample consisted of PBMCs or a T cell subset sorted from them (not recorded which). V and J are TRBV7-6 and TRBJ2-6; the match to TRBD2 covers 12 bases. This TCR was sampled from an adult woman who had mild COVID-19 (a few samples of this study predate the infection). Cell type and time point are not known. CDR3 DNA: TGTGCCAGCAGCGCGACTAGCGGGGGATCGGGGGCCAACGTCCTGACTTTC. Protein sequence: CASSATSGGSGANVLTF. Supplemented by reference TRBV7-6 and TRBJ2-6, the full variable domain reads GAGVSQSPRYKVTKRGQDVALRCDPISGHVSLYWYRQALGQGPEFLTYFNYEAQQDKSGLPNDRFSAERPEGSISTLTIQRTEQRDSAMYRCASSATSGGSGANVLTFGAGSRLTVL.